This TCR beta chain was sequenced for a study of response to subunit inactivated influenza vaccine. Findings of the study overall: Authors suggested few new T cells are recruited by each seasonal influenza vaccination.

This clonotype was seen a few times. Its cognate antigen is unknown. Each CDR3 protein gets one entry after TCRdb re-called the RT-PCR reads with MiXCR. The sample yields 590,000 or so distinct CDR3 sequences, approximately 15% seen once. The V end lost 6 bases, the J end lost 8 bases, and 16 bases lay between the germline ends. The CDR3 length is 13 residues. The germline V gene has CDR1 MDHEN and CDR2 SYDVKM. The TCR originated in a man between 45 and 60 years old who received an inactivated influenza vaccine. This rearrangement joins TRBV28 to TRBJ1-2; no reliable D call. The sample here was PBMCs from blood, taken roughly 15 days before vaccination. CDR3 region: CASSQVSTGGYTF. The CDR3 bases are TGTGCCAGCAGCCAAGTTTCAACGGGGGGCTACACCTTC.